This T cell receptor beta chain appears in the sequencing data of a study of blood T cells in healthy people across ages. The second PCR ran 7 to 11 cycles with a sample-barcoded 5' primer and J-beta primers. MiXCR, run by TCRdb on the 5' RACE reads, gives a single entry per CDR3 protein. The repertoire includes approximately 730,000 distinct CDR3 sequences, roughly 44% of them detected once, and 20% to 25% sits in the top ten. Germline V CDR1 and CDR2: SGHAT, FQNNGV. CDR3 length equals 13 residues. Total RNA amounts of at least 5.5 micrograms were extracted per sample. The sequence was obtained from an older woman in good health. Sequencing was carried out using blood. The chain recombines TRBV11-2 with TRBJ2-5, with D possibly TRBD1 on 6 matching bases. The DNA end lines up better with TRBJ2-7; the J call may be wrong. DNA for the CDR3: TGTGCCAGCAGCGCGGACAGCGACTACGAGCAGTACTTC. It specifies CASSADSDYEQYF.